This T cell receptor beta chain was profiled in a study of hypomethylating agent response in myelodysplastic syndrome. At the level of the study: Patients received azacitidine (most of the 11) or decitabine (3 of 11).

As for this clone: Its antigen is currently unknown.

Produced via immunoSEQ multiplex PCR; TCRdb's table is partial and in-frame only. Counted here are more than 1,500 clones, more than 75% occurring once; the ten biggest clones make up around 3.2%. V dropped 8 bases and J dropped 3 bases, with 16 bases sitting between them. Germline V CDR1 and CDR2: SQVTM, ANQGSEA. The CDR3 totals 13 residues. Study-level results: Only about a dozen patients were analyzed in this small cohort. No significant post-treatment change in richness, rarefaction diversity or clonality, across all patients or response groups.

The sample consisted of bone marrow, taken before or after starting hypomethylating agent treatment for myelodysplastic syndrome (not recorded which). The source of this sequence is a human donor with myelodysplastic syndrome. The chain links TRBV29-1 to TRBJ1-2, with a tentative D call TRBD1 (5 bases). The CDR3, as DNA: TGCAGCTCCCGAGACCAGGGAGACTATGGCTACACCTTC. Translation gives CSSRDQGDYGYTF.